This note documents a single TCR beta chain sequence. Its antigen is not identified. The CDR3 length is 14 residues. Germline CDR1 and CDR2: LNHDA and SQIVND (reference sequence). With 5 bases removed from V and 2 bases from J, the gap between germline ends came to 12 bases. These data are taken from a study of cytomegalovirus exposure and HLA in healthy donors. About the research overall: The 95 to 150 validation repertoires used the same platform as the roughly 670 first-cohort repertoires, a later analysis reported.

The donors were members of the 120-subject validation cohort (separate from the roughly 680-subject first cohort). Study-wide points: Subsequent analysis of the 120 or so validation repertoires found a tendency for first-cohort TCR clusters to co-occur.

Here immunoSEQ multiplex PCR was the method, and the copy in TCRdb shows in-frame clones only, minus some. The sample holds about 360,000 clones; roughly 88% are singletons and the top ten take roughly 0.8%. This TCR derives from a woman aged 18-29 years in good health and CMV-seronegative. V gene TRBV19 combines with J gene TRBJ1-1, with D possibly matching TRBD1 (6 bases). The sequencing input was PBMCs. For the CDR3, the DNA is TGTGCCAGTAGTGAAAACAGGGAAAACACTGAAGCTTTCTTT. Its translation is CASSENRENTEAFF.